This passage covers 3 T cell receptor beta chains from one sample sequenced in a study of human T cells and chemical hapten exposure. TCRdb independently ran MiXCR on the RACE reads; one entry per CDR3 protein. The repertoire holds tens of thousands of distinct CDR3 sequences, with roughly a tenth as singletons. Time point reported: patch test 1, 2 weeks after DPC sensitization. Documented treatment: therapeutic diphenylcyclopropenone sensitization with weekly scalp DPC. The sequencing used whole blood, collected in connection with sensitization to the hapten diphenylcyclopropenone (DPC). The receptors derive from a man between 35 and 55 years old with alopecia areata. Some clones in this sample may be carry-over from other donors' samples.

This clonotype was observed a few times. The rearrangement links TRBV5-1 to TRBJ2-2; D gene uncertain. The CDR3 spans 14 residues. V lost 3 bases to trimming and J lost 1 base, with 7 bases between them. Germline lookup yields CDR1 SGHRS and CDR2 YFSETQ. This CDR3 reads CASSSLQNTGELFF. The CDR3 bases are TGCGCCAGCAGCTCTCTCCAGAACACCGGGGAGCTGTTTTTT.

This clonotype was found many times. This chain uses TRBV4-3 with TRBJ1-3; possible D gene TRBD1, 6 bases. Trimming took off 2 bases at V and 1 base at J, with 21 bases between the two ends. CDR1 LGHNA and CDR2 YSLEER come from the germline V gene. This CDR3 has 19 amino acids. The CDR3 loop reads CASSQQPGRGAWSGNTIYF. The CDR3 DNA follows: TGCGCCAGCAGCCAACAACCAGGCAGGGGCGCATGGTCTGGAAACACCATATATTTT.

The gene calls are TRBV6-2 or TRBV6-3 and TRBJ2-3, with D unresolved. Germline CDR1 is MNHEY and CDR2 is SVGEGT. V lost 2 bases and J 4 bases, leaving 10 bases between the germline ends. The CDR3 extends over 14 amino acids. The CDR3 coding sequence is TGTGCCAGCAGTTACCGGGTCTACGCAGATACGCAGTATTTT. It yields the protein CASSYRVYADTQYF.